The 9 T cell receptor beta chains below all came from one sample that was sequenced in a study of CD8+ T cells in alopecia areata. Extracted RNA was reverse transcribed into cDNA, the sequencing template. Profiled with immunoSEQ multiplex PCR; TCRdb holds only in-frame clones, not every one. The sample has about 200,000 clones, more than 50% seen once. Sequencing input: CD8+ T cells sorted from blood. The receptors originated from a human donor in good health.

This clone was recorded a few times. The CDR3 DNA sequence: TGCGCCAGCAGCCAAGAGAAGGAGACCTACAATGAGCAGTTCTTC. Residues: CASSQEKETYNEQFF. The chain links TRBV4-1 to TRBJ2-1; no clear D. CDR1 and CDR2 from the germline V gene are MGHRA and YSYEKL. The CDR3 is made up of 15 amino acids. Between the trimmed V and J ends, which lost 0 bases and 2 bases, there was a span of 8 bases.

This clone showed up just a few times. This CDR3 is CSVEGRDRGNTGELFF. In nucleotides, the CDR3 is TGCAGCGTTGAAGGACGGGACAGGGGGAACACCGGGGAGCTGTTTTTT. The chain recombines TRBV29-1 with TRBJ2-2; 10 bases are shared with TRBD1. Unmatched junction bases numbered 3, after V lost 1 base and J lost 1 base. The CDR3 runs to 16 residues. Per the germline V gene, CDR1 is SQVTM and CDR2 is ANQGSEA.

This clone was detected a few times. The sample has other DNA sequences that encode this CDR3 too. The chain links TRBV5-6 to TRBJ1-1; D is unclear. V lost 0 bases to trimming and J lost 3 bases, with 3 bases between them. The CDR3 length is 12 residues. Germline V gives CDR1 SGHDT, CDR2 YYEEEE. The CDR3 DNA reads TGTGCCAGCAGCTTGGGTGACACTGAAGCTTTCTTT. Amino acids: CASSLGDTEAFF.

The chain carries TRBV27 and TRBJ2-5; TRBD2 is a possible D gene (6 bases). In germline, CDR1 is MNHEY, CDR2 SMNVEV (reference sequence). The CDR3 has 12 residues. Trimming took 6 bases from V and 2 from J, leaving 7 bases between them. CDR3 nucleotide sequence: TGTGCCAGCAGCCGGGGGCAAGAGACCCAGTACTTC. It yields the protein CASSRGQETQYF.

A few counts support this clone. This chain uses TRBV11-2 with TRBJ2-7, with TRBD1 as a possible D gene (6 bases). The CDR3 runs 14 residues. The germline V and J ends were trimmed by 5 bases and 2 bases, with 13 bases remaining between them. Germline assignment: CDR1 SGHAT and CDR2 FQNNGV. CDR3 region: CASSPVDSPYEQYF. CDR3 DNA sequence: TGTGCCAGCAGCCCCGTGGACAGCCCCTACGAGCAGTACTTC.

In this sample, this clone turned up a few times. The CDR3 sequence: CASSPLAGALRGTQYF. The DNA of the CDR3 is TGCGCCAGCAGTCCCCTTGCGGGGGCCCTGCGAGGTACGCAGTATTTT. This chain links TRBV4-1 with TRBJ2-3, with TRBD2 as a possible D gene (7 bases). The CDR3 loop spans 16 amino acids. The germline V and J ends were trimmed by 6 bases and 8 bases, with 24 bases remaining between them. Germline CDR1 and CDR2: MGHRA and YSYEKL.

The chain carries TRBV5-6 and TRBJ2-7, with D possibly being TRBD1 (5 bases). Trimming cost V 4 bases and J 2 bases, with 19 bases left between them. Germline loops: CDR1 SGHDT, CDR2 YYEEEE. CDR3 length: 16 residues. Here the CDR3 DNA reads TGTGCCAGCAGCCGACCGGGCAGGGTGGTAACCTACGAGCAGTACTTC. It codes for CASSRPGRVVTYEQYF.

This clone was seen a handful of times. The V and J genes are TRBV7-9 and TRBJ2-7, with TRBD1 identical over 7 bases. From germline, CDR1 is SEHNR and CDR2 FQNEAQ (reference sequence). After removal of 5 bases from V and 5 bases from J, the junction contained 6 bases not matched to a gene. This CDR3 has 13 amino acids. The CDR3: CASSPDREDEQYF. The CDR3 nucleotides are TGTGCCAGCAGCCCCGACAGGGAAGACGAGCAGTACTTC.

This clone was found many times. V is TRBV25-1 and J is TRBJ2-7, with D perhaps matching TRBD1 or TRBD2 (5 bases each). CDR1 and CDR2 from the germline V gene are MGHDK and SYGVNS. This CDR3 region has 13 residues. The V end lost 3 bases, the J end lost 1 base, and 7 bases lay between the germline ends. The CDR3 DNA follows: TGTGCCAGCAGTGATTGGGGGTCCTACGAGCAGTACTTC. Amino acids: CASSDWGSYEQYF.